This passage covers 2 T cell receptor beta chains from one sample sequenced in a study of blood T cell repertoires in COVID-19. Sequenced by immunoSEQ multiplex PCR; TCRdb stores in-frame clones only, minus some. The repertoire holds under 100,000 clones, with around 90% as singletons. Input material: peripheral blood. The receptors were gathered from a male donor with acute or convalescent COVID-19.

The chain combines TRBV28 with TRBJ1-5; 8 bases map to TRBD1. The CDR3 is 15 residues long. CDR1 is MDHEN and CDR2 is SYDVKM in the germline V gene. Trimming took 5 bases from V and 2 from J; bases not matched to a gene: 5. CDR3 coding DNA: TGTGCCAGCAGTCCCGGACAGGGCGGCAATCAGCCCCAGCATTTT. Encoded protein: CASSPGQGGNQPQHF.

The V and J genes are TRBV2 and TRBJ2-7; D is unresolved. Germline values: CDR1 SNHLY, CDR2 FYNNEI. Deletions cut 3 bases from V and 2 bases from J, with 14 bases between. The CDR3 has 15 amino acids. The CDR3 protein is CASSDPARGPYEQYF. DNA for the CDR3: TGTGCCAGCAGTGACCCAGCCCGAGGTCCCTACGAGCAGTACTTC.